This T cell receptor beta chain was sequenced during a study of blood T cell repertoires in COVID-19. The overall study: Researchers got acute and convalescent COVID-19 samples from the United States, Italy and Spain.

Authors' data handling: Estimation of nucleated cell counts relied on the amplification of reference gene primers. Clones were read by immunoSEQ multiplex PCR, and TCRdb kept only the in-frame ones, dropping some. Clone size and V and J calls were adopted from that table, with D and trimming inferred from the DNA. The table shows about 190,000 clones, with more than 70% occurring only once. Source material: peripheral blood. This clonotype originated in a human donor in a cohort sampled during active COVID-19.

CDR3 in DNA: TGTGCCAGCAGCGTAGTTAACAGCTTGAACACTGAAGCTTTCTTT. The encoded protein is CASSVVNSLNTEAFF. The chain employs TRBV9 and TRBJ1-1, with D uncertain. Deletions cut 0 bases from V and 0 bases from J, with 9 bases between. The CDR3 has 15 amino acids. Looked up from germline, CDR1 is SGDLS and CDR2 is YYNGEE.